Shown below are 10 T cell receptor beta chains from a single sample sequenced in a study of CD4 T cells in relation to SARS-CoV-2 and coronaviruses. Only in-frame clones appear in the TCRdb table, and some are missing; sequencing was by immunoSEQ multiplex PCR. Of about 41,000 clones detected, roughly 84% appear once; the ten largest clones hold more than 3.5%. These receptors have no identified antigens. The source material was naive CD4+ T cells from PBMCs, cultured in vitro. Described subset: naive CD4+ T cells isolated by negative enrichment. These TCRs come from an adult with COVID-19.

The genes are TRBV5-4 and TRBJ2-7; 9 bases match TRBD2. The CDR3 extends over 15 amino acids. J was trimmed by 8 bases and V by 4 bases; bases with no gene match: 13. The germline V gene has CDR1 SGHNT and CDR2 YYREEE (reference sequence). The CDR3 DNA follows: TGTGCCAGCAGCGATCCGAGCGGGAGGCCTCAAAAGCAGTACTTC. Translated: CASSDPSGRPQKQYF.

This chain links TRBV2 with TRBJ2-3; 8 bases fit TRBD1. The CDR3 is 14 residues long. CDR1 is SNHLY, CDR2 FYNNEI, per germline. The V segment lost 8 bases and the J segment 0 bases; nucleotides outside the gene matches: 4. DNA of the CDR3: TGTGCCAGCCTGGACAGGGCGAGCACAGATACGCAGTATTTT. Protein product: CASLDRASTDTQYF.

The V call is TRBV9, the J call TRBJ1-3, with D uncertain. This CDR3 comprises 15 residues. Germline lookup yields CDR1 SGDLS and CDR2 YYNGEE. The V and J ends lost 0 bases and 0 bases respectively, with 7 bases between them. The CDR3 DNA is TGTGCCAGCAGCGTAGACTTATTCTCTGGAAACACCATATATTTT. Translated: CASSVDLFSGNTIYF.

The chain has TRBV2 and TRBJ2-7; 8 bases align to TRBD1. V lost 7 bases, J lost 3 bases, and 14 bases stayed unmatched. Germline-derived CDR1 and CDR2 are SNHLY and FYNNEI. The length of the CDR3 is 16 residues. CDR3 sequence (DNA): TGTGCCAGCACCTCCATGGACAGGGCTTTTTTCTACGAGCAGTACTTC. This translates into CASTSMDRAFFYEQYF.

This CDR3 is CASSYRDNYEQYF. For the CDR3, the DNA is TGTGCCAGCAGTTACCGGGACAACTACGAGCAGTACTTC. J is TRBJ2-7 and V is TRBV6-2 or TRBV6-3; the D gene is possibly TRBD1 (6 bases). CDR3 size: 13 residues. Trimming stripped 2 bases from V and 3 bases from J, with 8 bases between. Germline V CDR1 and CDR2: MNHEY, SVGEGT.

This chain joins TRBV28 and TRBJ1-5; maybe TRBD1 (5 bases). Germline V CDR1 and CDR2: MDHEN, SYDVKM. Between the trimmed V and J ends, which lost 5 bases and 6 bases, there was a span of 14 bases. CDR3 length: 14 amino acids. DNA of the CDR3: TGTGCCAGCAGTATAGGGACTGTGGGTCAGCCCCAGCATTTT. Translation: CASSIGTVGQPQHF.

A note on this clone: A junction boundary mismatches the germline segment, possibly from a read error. The chain uses TRBV7-2 and TRBJ2-1; 7 bases match TRBD2. CDR1 is SGHTA and CDR2 is FQGNSA in the germline V gene. This CDR3 has 15 amino acids. Here the CDR3 DNA reads TGTGCCAGCAGCCTAGCGGCATCGAACGTTAATGAGCAGTTCTTC. This encodes CASSLAASNVNEQFF.

This clone was detected once. The J gene is TRBJ2-3, the V gene TRBV6-5; D is possibly TRBD2 (6 bases). Germline V gene lookup returns CDR1 MNHEY and CDR2 SVGAGI. The CDR3 is made up of 15 amino acids. V was trimmed by 8 bases and J by 6 bases, leaving 21 bases between them. The CDR3: CASGRGTLEADTQYF. In DNA form, the CDR3 reads TGTGCCAGCGGGCGCGGGACCCTAGAAGCGGATACGCAGTATTTT.

The V call is TRBV7-9, the J call TRBJ2-5; no reliable D call. V was trimmed by 8 bases and J by 4 bases, leaving 14 bases between them. The CDR3 runs to 13 residues. Germline lookup yields CDR1 SEHNR and CDR2 FQNEAQ (reference sequence). The CDR3 sequence is CASLRGVGETQYF. CDR3 nucleotide sequence: TGTGCCAGCCTTCGTGGGGTGGGAGAGACCCAGTACTTC.

The genes are TRBV5-1 and TRBJ2-5; the D call may be TRBD1 or TRBD2 (5 bases each). From germline, CDR1 is SGHRS and CDR2 YFSETQ. V dropped 4 bases and J dropped 3 bases, with 10 bases sitting between them. The CDR3 totals 13 residues. Here the CDR3 DNA reads TGCGCCAGCAGCCTCGGGGCCGAAGAGACCCAGTACTTC. Amino acids: CASSLGAEETQYF.